This T cell receptor beta chain was identified during a study of Ad26.COV2.S vaccination and SARS-CoV-2 variants. Findings and caveats of the study: Post-vaccination breadth of spike-specific CD8+ and CD4+ T cell responses was reportedly substantial.

The CDR3 extends over 14 amino acids. Germline trimming cut 5 bases from V and 6 bases from J; bases unmatched to any gene: 6. Germline-derived CDR1 and CDR2 are SGHAT and FQNNGV. Noted treatment: some 20 received Ad26.COV2.S at low or high dose, single or two shots; 5 received placebo; per-sample allocation not given. Samples came from day 63 after the first vaccine or placebo injection. This clone has just one count. Its target is not known. Method: immunoSEQ multiplex PCR; TCRdb's copy keeps in-frame clones and lacks some. The table has roughly 400,000 clones, approximately 90% seen once; the top ten hold 1.5% to 2%.

The receptor was derived from a person between 18 and 65 years old who received the Ad26.COV2.S COVID-19 vaccine or a placebo. The sample in question was peripheral blood, obtained in a trial of Ad26.COV2.S vaccine versus placebo. This chain joins TRBV11-2 and TRBJ2-2, with 7 bases aligning to TRBD1. CDR3 loop: CASSPTGVPGELFF. The CDR3 coding sequence is TGTGCCAGCAGCCCTACAGGGGTACCCGGGGAGCTGTTTTTT. The variable domain in full, with the rest retrieved from reference TRBV11-2 and TRBJ2-2, is EAGVAQSPRYKIIEKRQSVAFWCNPISGHATLYWYQQILGQGPKLLIQFQNNGVVDDSQLPKDRFSAERLKGVDSTLKIQPAKLEDSAVYLCASSPTGVPGELFFGEGSRLTVL.